The 18 T cell receptor beta chains presented below share a single source sample, sequenced in a study of vaccination and CD4 T cells after COVID-19. Once obtained from cultured CD4+ T cells, the DNA was sequenced using the Oncomine TCR Beta short-read assay. TCRdb recomputed calls from the PCR reads with MiXCR, one row per CDR3 protein. The profile shows roughly 16,000 distinct CDR3 sequences, 31% of them singletons. Treatment reported: approximately nine-day PBMC culture with coronavirus spike peptide pools or control peptides (ViraFEST assay). These receptors have no identified antigens. The specimen sequenced was cultured CD4+ T cells from blood. Receptors were obtained from a human donor with COVID-19.

This chain uses TRBV5-4 with TRBJ2-3; 8 bases agree with TRBD2. The V gene's germline CDR1 is SGHNT and CDR2 YYREEE (reference sequence). After removal of 10 bases from V and 3 bases from J, the junction contained 13 bases not matched to a gene. CDR3 length equals 15 residues. CDR3 loop: CAARAGGGRTDTQYF. The DNA for the CDR3 is TGTGCCGCGAGGGCTGGCGGGGGGCGAACAGATACGCAGTATTTT.

The chain combines TRBV6-2 or TRBV6-3 with TRBJ2-3; 10 bases are shared with TRBD2. The ends lost 6 bases at V and 4 bases at J; junction bases unmatched: 7. The CDR3 runs to 15 residues. CDR1 MNHEY and CDR2 SVGEGT come from the germline V gene. In DNA, the CDR3 is TGTGCCAGCAGACGGAGCGGGGGGGACGCAGATACGCAGTATTTT. Translating gives CASRRSGGDADTQYF.

The chain is built from TRBV27 and TRBJ2-3; maybe TRBD2 (5 bases). The germline V gene has CDR1 MNHEY and CDR2 SMNVEV (reference sequence). Trimming pared 6 bases from V and 2 bases from J, leaving 9 bases between. The CDR3 is 13 residues long. DNA of the CDR3: TGTGCCAGCAGGGACGGGAACACAGATACGCAGTATTTT. This sequence encodes CASRDGNTDTQYF.

The V and J genes are TRBV12-3 or TRBV12-4 and TRBJ2-3; 8 bases line up with TRBD1. The CDR3 loop spans 16 amino acids. J gave up 2 bases and V 4 bases, and 8 bases lay outside the gene matches. CDR3 coding DNA: TGTGCCAGCAGTTCAGGACAGGGAACCACCACAGATACGCAGTATTTT. It is translated as CASSSGQGTTTDTQYF.

On this clonotype itself: The conserved final phenylalanine or tryptophan is absent from the CDR3, which likely points to a read error. The rearrangement links TRBV7-9 to TRBJ2-1; a weak D match, TRBD2 (5 bases). The CDR3 is 12 residues long. Trimming left V 5 bases short and J 10 bases short, with 12 bases between. The germline CDR1 and CDR2 sequences are SEHNR and FQNEAQ (reference sequence). DNA for the CDR3: TGTGCCAGCAGCGTGGACTCGACGGAGCAGTTCTAC. This translates into CASSVDSTEQFY.

V gene TRBV19 combines with J gene TRBJ1-5; D gene unclear. The CDR3 is 14 amino acids. The V end was cut by 4 bases, the J end by 4 bases, with 11 bases between. Germline V gene data show CDR1 as LNHDA and CDR2 as SQIVND (reference sequence). The CDR3 sequence: CASSSLRGNQPQHF. The CDR3 nucleotides read TGTGCCAGTAGTAGCCTCAGAGGTAATCAGCCCCAGCATTTT.

The rearrangement uses TRBV5-4 and TRBJ1-1; D is unclear. Germline assignment: CDR1 SGHNT and CDR2 YYREEE (reference sequence). Trimming took off 0 bases at V and 5 bases at J, with 11 bases between the two ends. The CDR3 consists of 14 residues. CDR3 in amino acids: CASSLGAVGTEAFF. The CDR3 DNA reads as TGTGCCAGCAGCTTGGGGGCGGTAGGGACTGAAGCTTTCTTT.

The table lists this clonotype with a few counts. V and J are TRBV7-2 and TRBJ2-6, with 8 bases lining up with TRBD1. The length of the CDR3 is 16 residues. Germline values: CDR1 SGHTA, CDR2 FQGNSA. The V segment lost 4 bases and the J segment 4 bases; nucleotides outside the gene matches: 6. CDR3 bases: TGTGCCAGCAGCTCACGACAGGGGCCCGGGGCCAACGTCCTGACTTTC. Its translation is CASSSRQGPGANVLTF.

The V and J genes are TRBV6-5 and TRBJ2-2; D gene uncertain. CDR1 and CDR2 from the germline V gene are MNHEY and SVGAGI. Trimming left V 2 bases short and J 7 bases short, with 11 bases between. This CDR3 has 14 residues. DNA of the CDR3: TGTGCCAGCAGTTACCAAATAAATGTCGGGGAGCTGTTTTTT. The encoded protein is CASSYQINVGELFF.

This clonotype appeared a few times. The rearrangement joins TRBV6-1 to TRBJ2-3; TRBD2 aligns across 13 bases. V was clipped by 6 bases and J by 5 bases; unmatched bases: 2. The CDR3 totals 14 residues. CDR1 and CDR2 from the germline V gene are MNHNS and SASEGT. The CDR3 DNA reads as TGTGCCAGCAGATGGACTAGCGGGGGAGATACGCAGTATTTT. Its translation: CASRWTSGGDTQYF.

V gene TRBV5-4 combines with J gene TRBJ1-1; D remains unclear. CDR1 SGHNT and CDR2 YYREEE come from the germline V gene (reference sequence). Between the trimmed V and J ends, which lost 2 bases and 0 bases, there was a span of 8 bases. The CDR3 extends over 14 amino acids. CDR3 region: CASSFNSMNTEAFF. The CDR3 nucleotides are TGTGCCAGCAGCTTTAACAGCATGAACACTGAAGCTTTCTTT.

This clonotype has a handful of counts. The chain carries TRBV20-1 and TRBJ2-3; D is unclear. V was trimmed by 2 bases and J by 0 bases, leaving 18 bases between them. The V gene's germline CDR1 is DFQATT and CDR2 SNEGSKA (reference sequence). This CDR3 is 17 amino acids long. This CDR3 reads CSARLLKVGTSTDTQYF. The CDR3 DNA reads TGCAGTGCTAGATTACTCAAAGTTGGCACCAGCACAGATACGCAGTATTTT.

Relative to its sample, this clonotype is medium-sized. This chain joins TRBV19 and TRBJ1-1; D is unresolved. Trimming left V 7 bases short and J 2 bases short, with 11 bases between. In germline, CDR1 is LNHDA, CDR2 SQIVND (reference sequence). The CDR3 consists of 13 residues. In nucleotides, the CDR3 is TGTGCCAGTACCTTGTCGTTTAACACTGAAGCTTTCTTT. Translated, it gives CASTLSFNTEAFF.

In its sample, this clonotype is medium-sized. J is TRBJ1-1 and V is TRBV6-2 or TRBV6-3, with 7 bases matching TRBD1. V shed 2 bases and J 2 bases; nucleotides not matched to a gene: 2. In germline, CDR1 is MNHEY, CDR2 SVGEGT. The CDR3 contains 14 residues. The CDR3 sequence: CASSYQGGNTEAFF. The CDR3 nucleotides are TGTGCCAGCAGTTACCAGGGGGGCAACACTGAAGCTTTCTTT.

The DNA for the CDR3 is TGCGCCAGCAGCAATAGCGGGGAACCGGGGGACATTCAGTACTTC. Amino acids: CASSNSGEPGDIQYF. The V call is TRBV5-1, the J call TRBJ2-4; 8 bases match TRBD2. Germline V gene data show CDR1 as SGHRS and CDR2 as YFSETQ. The V gene end was trimmed by 4 bases and the J gene end by 8 bases; junction bases not matched to a gene: 11. The length of the CDR3 is 15 residues.

The chain couples TRBV7-9 to TRBJ1-1; D remains ambiguous. The CDR3 extends over 15 amino acids. Deletions cut 0 bases from V and 0 bases from J, with 8 bases between. Germline loops: CDR1 SEHNR, CDR2 FQNEAQ (reference sequence). The chain's CDR3 is CASSLALPLNTEAFF. The DNA of the CDR3 is TGTGCCAGCAGCTTAGCACTTCCGTTGAACACTGAAGCTTTCTTT.

The chain links TRBV30 to TRBJ1-4, with 9 bases lining up with TRBD1. Germline CDR1 and CDR2: GTSNPN and SVGIG (reference sequence). The CDR3 length is 14 residues. V lost 4 bases and J lost 12; bases outside the gene matches: 12. CDR3 loop: CAWNDGTGRRELFF. The CDR3 DNA sequence: TGTGCCTGGAACGACGGGACAGGGAGGCGGGAACTGTTTTTT. Looking up the rest from reference TRBV30 and TRBJ1-4 gives the full variable domain: SQTIHQWPATLVQPVGSPLSLECTVEGTSNPNLYWYRQAAGRGLQLLFYSVGIGQISSEVPQNLSASRPQDRQFILSSKKLLLSDSGFYLCAWNDGTGRRELFFGSGTQLSVL.

This clonotype occurred a few times. The chain couples TRBV20-1 to TRBJ2-1; 13 positions match TRBD2. V dropped 4 bases and J dropped 7; count of bases not matched to a gene: 7. The germline V gene has CDR1 DFQATT and CDR2 SNEGSKA (reference sequence). CDR3 length: 15 amino acids. The CDR3 region is CSAKALAGGSNEQFF. CDR3 bases: TGCAGTGCTAAAGCACTAGCGGGGGGGAGTAATGAGCAGTTCTTC.